The T cell receptor beta chain described here comes from a study of OX40 agonist ivuxolimab in advanced cancers. Findings of the study overall: Researchers report that CD8+ T cells had, on average, more expanded clones than CD4+.

The data were produced by immunoSEQ multiplex PCR, yet TCRdb's version contains in-frame clones alone and is incomplete. The repertoire holds 73,000 or so clones, 75% to 85% seen once, with approximately 0.57% in the top ten. As to this clone: Its target is unknown.

Germline values: CDR1 SGHTA, CDR2 FQGNSA. The V gene lost 2 bases and the J gene lost 4 bases, with 9 bases spanning the gap. This CDR3 spans 14 amino acids. This chain uses TRBV7-2 with TRBJ1-5; tentative D call: TRBD1 (5 bases). The sequencing here drew on CD4+ or CD8+ T cells sorted from blood, taken in a trial of the OX40 agonist ivuxolimab. The receptor was derived from an adult with an advanced solid tumor such as melanoma, head and neck, liver or kidney cancer. The CDR3 region has the DNA TGTGCCAGCAGCTTAACACAGGTAAATCAGCCCCAGCATTTT. Protein: CASSLTQVNQPQHF.